This T cell receptor (beta chain) stems from a study of monozygotic twins with inflammatory bowel disease. There are 17 residues in the CDR3. Germline values: CDR1 SGDLS, CDR2 YYNGEE. Eight separate reactions per sample yielded the cDNA. TCRdb reanalyzed the 5' RACE reads and collapses them to one entry per CDR3 protein, without DNA. The sample has 150,000 to 200,000 distinct CDR3 sequences. The TCR comes from a human donor with ulcerative colitis or Crohn's disease, or a healthy co-twin of an affected twin (not recorded which). The source material was blood. J is TRBJ2-1 and V is TRBV9; there is no DNA to check the TCRdb D call of TRBD2. CDR3 region: CASSARTGLAGVHEQFF. Full variable domain (remainder filled in from reference TRBV9 and TRBJ2-1): DSGVTQTPKHLITATGQRVTLRCSPRSGDLSVYWYQQSLDQGLQFLIQYYNGEERAKGNILERFSAQQFPDLHSELNLSSLELGDSALYFCASSARTGLAGVHEQFFGPGTRLTVL.